The rows below give T cell receptor beta chains drawn from one sample of a study of blood T cell repertoires in COVID-19. Clones were sequenced by immunoSEQ multiplex PCR, and TCRdb holds only the in-frame ones, with some missing. Of roughly 100,000 clones in the sample, 87% are singletons; the top ten hold around 2%. The sample taken for sequencing was peripheral blood. The source is a man aged 45-65 years with active COVID-19. CDR3s include the opening cysteine and the closing phenylalanine or tryptophan. D genes are given only for firm matches. Rows give clone size only sometimes, using once, few, many, or a class for an expanded clone.

v_call: TRBV27
j_call: TRBJ2-7
cdr3_length: 13
d_call: -
clone_size: -
cdr3_aa: CASSLDSKTEQYF
cdr3_nt: TGTGCCAGCAGTTTAGACAGCAAAACCGAGCAGTACTTC

v_call: TRBV5-5
j_call: TRBJ2-7
cdr3_length: 11
d_call: TRBD1
clone_size: -
cdr3_aa: CASSSQDRLLF
cdr3_nt: TGTGCCAGCAGCTCCCAGGACAGGTTGCTTTTC

v_call: TRBV5-1
j_call: TRBJ1-1
cdr3_length: 17
d_call: TRBD1
clone_size: -
cdr3_aa: CASSSVPGQGWNTEAFF
cdr3_nt: TGCGCCAGCAGCTCAGTCCCGGGACAGGGCTGGAACACTGAAGCTTTCTTT

v_call: TRBV7-9
j_call: TRBJ1-4
cdr3_length: 15
d_call: -
clone_size: -
cdr3_aa: CASSPGEGFREKLFF
cdr3_nt: TGTGCCAGCAGCCCGGGGGAGGGTTTCAGGGAAAAACTGTTTTTT

v_call: TRBV19
j_call: TRBJ1-6
cdr3_length: 13
d_call: -
clone_size: -
cdr3_aa: CASTELPGAPLHF
cdr3_nt: TGTGCCAGTACAGAACTACCGGGGGCACCCCTCCACTTT

v_call: TRBV4-2
j_call: TRBJ2-1
cdr3_length: 14
d_call: -
clone_size: -
cdr3_aa: CASSQDREYNEQFF
cdr3_nt: TGTGCCAGCAGCCAAGATCGGGAATACAATGAGCAGTTCTTC

v_call: TRBV3-1/TRBV3-2
j_call: TRBJ2-5
cdr3_length: 15
d_call: -
clone_size: -
cdr3_aa: CASSPRGMVQEAQYF
cdr3_nt: TGTGCCAGTAGTCCACGGGGGATGGTGCAAGAGGCCCAGTACTTC

v_call: TRBV2
j_call: TRBJ1-5
cdr3_length: 16
d_call: -
clone_size: -
cdr3_aa: CASAGGRSAIFQPQHF
cdr3_nt: TGTGCCAGCGCAGGAGGGCGGAGCGCTATCTTTCAGCCCCAGCATTTT

v_call: TRBV7-3
j_call: TRBJ2-3
cdr3_length: 15
d_call: -
clone_size: -
cdr3_aa: CASSLNGRERDTQYF
cdr3_nt: TGTGCCAGCAGCTTAAACGGCAGGGAAAGAGATACGCAGTATTTT

v_call: TRBV27
j_call: TRBJ2-5
cdr3_length: 13
d_call: -
clone_size: -
cdr3_aa: CASSLMGAETQYF
cdr3_nt: TGTGCCAGCAGTTTAATGGGGGCTGAGACCCAGTACTTC

v_call: TRBV7-8
j_call: TRBJ1-5
cdr3_length: 16
d_call: TRBD1
clone_size: -
cdr3_aa: CASSYLPGTGNQPQHF
cdr3_nt: TGTGCCAGCAGCTACCTCCCCGGGACAGGCAATCAGCCCCAGCATTTT

v_call: TRBV19
j_call: TRBJ1-1
cdr3_length: 13
d_call: -
clone_size: once
cdr3_aa: CASSITPSTEAFF
cdr3_nt: TGTGCCAGTAGTATAACCCCCAGCACTGAAGCTTTCTTT

v_call: TRBV3-1/TRBV3-2
j_call: TRBJ1-2
cdr3_length: 15
d_call: -
clone_size: -
cdr3_aa: CASSQDLQGNYGYTF
cdr3_nt: TGTGCCAGCAGCCAAGATCTTCAGGGGAACTATGGCTACACCTTC

v_call: TRBV7-9
j_call: TRBJ1-1
cdr3_length: 12
d_call: -
clone_size: once
cdr3_aa: CASSTEVPEAFF
cdr3_nt: TGTGCCAGCAGCACCGAGGTCCCTGAAGCTTTCTTT

v_call: TRBV5-4
j_call: TRBJ1-1
cdr3_length: 15
d_call: -
clone_size: -
cdr3_aa: CASSSFGSGGTEAFF
cdr3_nt: TGTGCCAGCAGCTCGTTCGGCTCCGGCGGCACTGAAGCTTTCTTT

v_call: TRBV12-3/TRBV12-4
j_call: TRBJ1-2
cdr3_length: 13
d_call: TRBD1
clone_size: -
cdr3_aa: CASSFGTGYGYTF
cdr3_nt: TGTGCCAGCAGTTTCGGGACAGGGTATGGCTACACCTTC

v_call: TRBV5-1
j_call: TRBJ1-1
cdr3_length: 16
d_call: -
clone_size: -
cdr3_aa: CASRSTGSGAYTEAFF
cdr3_nt: TGCGCCAGCAGATCCACAGGGTCAGGAGCCTACACTGAAGCTTTCTTT

v_call: TRBV11-2
j_call: TRBJ1-1
cdr3_length: 12
d_call: -
clone_size: once
cdr3_aa: CARSSRGGVAFF
cdr3_nt: TGTGCCCGCAGCTCGCGGGGGGGGGTAGCTTTCTTT

v_call: TRBV30
j_call: TRBJ2-7
cdr3_length: 14
d_call: TRBD1
clone_size: -
cdr3_aa: CAWSAGQGVYEQYF
cdr3_nt: TGTGCCTGGAGTGCCGGACAGGGGGTCTACGAGCAGTACTTC

v_call: TRBV20-1
j_call: TRBJ2-1
cdr3_length: 10
d_call: -
clone_size: -
cdr3_aa: CSAIDNEQFF
cdr3_nt: TGCAGTGCTATAGACAATGAGCAGTTCTTC

v_call: TRBV9
j_call: TRBJ2-5
cdr3_length: 16
d_call: TRBD2
clone_size: -
cdr3_aa: CASSTGTSGEMETQYF
cdr3_nt: TGTGCCAGCAGCACAGGGACTAGCGGGGAGATGGAGACCCAGTACTTC

v_call: TRBV5-4
j_call: TRBJ2-5
cdr3_length: 13
d_call: -
clone_size: -
cdr3_aa: CASSFPGGETQYF
cdr3_nt: TGTGCCAGCAGCTTCCCCGGCGGAGAGACCCAGTACTTC

v_call: TRBV5-4
j_call: TRBJ2-1
cdr3_length: 14
d_call: -
clone_size: -
cdr3_aa: CASSLEGGYNEQFF
cdr3_nt: TGTGCCAGCAGCTTGGAAGGCGGGTACAATGAGCAGTTCTTC

v_call: TRBV6-4
j_call: TRBJ2-7
cdr3_length: 18
d_call: TRBD1
clone_size: -
cdr3_aa: CASSAPGQNSKQYYEQYF
cdr3_nt: TGTGCCAGCAGCGCCCCGGGACAGAACTCCAAACAATACTACGAGCAGTACTTC

v_call: TRBV19
j_call: TRBJ2-5
cdr3_length: 13
d_call: -
clone_size: -
cdr3_aa: CASSGEFQETQYF
cdr3_nt: TGTGCCAGTAGTGGTGAGTTCCAAGAGACCCAGTACTTC

v_call: TRBV7-6
j_call: TRBJ2-1
cdr3_length: 15
d_call: TRBD1
clone_size: -
cdr3_aa: CASSSAAGTGAKQFF
cdr3_nt: TGTGCCAGCAGTTCCGCAGCCGGGACAGGGGCGAAGCAGTTCTTC

v_call: TRBV7-3
j_call: TRBJ1-5
cdr3_length: 16
d_call: -
clone_size: -
cdr3_aa: CASSYPRFYSNQPQHF
cdr3_nt: TGTGCCAGCAGCTACCCGAGGTTCTATAGCAATCAGCCCCAGCATTTT

v_call: TRBV4-1
j_call: TRBJ1-2
cdr3_length: 16
d_call: TRBD1
clone_size: -
cdr3_aa: CASSPGQGPSNYGYTF
cdr3_nt: TGCGCCAGCAGCCCTGGACAGGGGCCTTCAAACTATGGCTACACCTTC

v_call: TRBV7-2
j_call: TRBJ2-3
cdr3_length: 14
d_call: TRBD1
clone_size: -
cdr3_aa: CASSPGGPTDTQYF
cdr3_nt: TGTGCCAGCAGCCCAGGGGGACCGACAGATACGCAGTATTTT